Presented here are 5 T cell receptor beta chains from one specimen sequenced in a study of blood T cell repertoires in COVID-19. Assay used: immunoSEQ multiplex PCR; TCRdb lists only in-frame clones, some missing. Here the sample spans tens of thousands of clones, about nine tenths being singletons. Source material: peripheral blood. Source of these receptors: a man aged 55 to 70 with COVID-19, enrolled during active disease.

The gene calls are TRBV19 and TRBJ1-5; 8 positions match TRBD1. From germline, CDR1 is LNHDA and CDR2 SQIVND (reference sequence). Unmatched junction bases numbered 8, after V lost 6 bases and J lost 4 bases. This CDR3 spans 15 amino acids. CDR3 in DNA: TGTGCCAGTAGCGGGACAGGAGAAACGAATCAGCCCCAGCATTTT. Encoded protein: CASSGTGETNQPQHF.

The chain combines TRBV5-1 with TRBJ2-2, with TRBD1 identical over 9 bases. The germline V gene encodes CDR1 SGHRS and CDR2 YFSETQ. V was clipped by 3 bases and J by 6 bases; unmatched bases: 6. There are 15 residues in the CDR3. CDR3 bases: TGCGCCAGCAGCTCCGGGACAGGGCTTGCCGGGGAGCTGTTTTTT. Protein product: CASSSGTGLAGELFF.

The chain uses TRBV3-1 (or the pseudogene TRBV3-2) and TRBJ2-7, with D possibly being TRBD1 (6 bases). This CDR3 spans 14 amino acids. Germline lookup yields CDR1 LGHDT and CDR2 YNNKEL (reference sequence). V was cut by 5 bases and J by 2 bases, with 13 bases left in between. CDR3 amino acids: CASSARQDPYEQYF. CDR3 in DNA: TGTGCCAGCAGCGCCAGACAGGACCCCTACGAGCAGTACTTC.

The gene calls are TRBV28 and TRBJ2-2, with D perhaps matching TRBD1 (6 bases). CDR3 size: 17 residues. V gave up 6 bases and J gave up 4 bases, with 21 bases separating them. Germline loops: CDR1 MDHEN, CDR2 SYDVKM. The CDR3: CASSLYPGQPSTGELFF. CDR3 coding DNA: TGTGCCAGCAGCCTGTATCCTGGACAGCCGAGCACCGGGGAGCTGTTTTTT.

V is TRBV7-2 and J is TRBJ2-7; the D gene is possibly TRBD2 (5 bases). This CDR3 spans 16 amino acids. Germline lookup yields CDR1 SGHTA and CDR2 FQGNSA. Trimming stripped 1 base from V and 0 bases from J, with 13 bases between. CDR3 bases: TGTGCCAGCAGCTTAGAGGAGACTACGTACTCCTACGAGCAGTACTTC. This codes for CASSLEETTYSYEQYF.